This TCR beta chain was observed in a study of early T cells in non-severe SARS-CoV-2 infection. This clonotype was picked up many times. MiXCR, applied by TCRdb to the 5' RACE reads, yields one record per CDR3 protein. The sample yields some 96,000 distinct CDR3 sequences, 9.5% to 11% seen once. CDR1 ENHRY and CDR2 SYGVKD come from the germline V gene. V shed 10 bases and J 4 bases; nucleotides not matched to a gene: 17. CDR3 size: 16 residues. Sequencing used whole blood, obtained at baseline. The TCR sequence derives from an adult who was a healthcare worker with PCR-confirmed SARS-CoV-2 infection or an uninfected control (not recorded which). The chain couples TRBV10-3 to TRBJ2-3; 7 nucleotides match TRBD1. The CDR3 here is CATRGSDRDFADTQYF. CDR3 nucleotides: TGTGCCACCAGAGGCTCCGACAGGGATTTTGCAGATACGCAGTATTTT.